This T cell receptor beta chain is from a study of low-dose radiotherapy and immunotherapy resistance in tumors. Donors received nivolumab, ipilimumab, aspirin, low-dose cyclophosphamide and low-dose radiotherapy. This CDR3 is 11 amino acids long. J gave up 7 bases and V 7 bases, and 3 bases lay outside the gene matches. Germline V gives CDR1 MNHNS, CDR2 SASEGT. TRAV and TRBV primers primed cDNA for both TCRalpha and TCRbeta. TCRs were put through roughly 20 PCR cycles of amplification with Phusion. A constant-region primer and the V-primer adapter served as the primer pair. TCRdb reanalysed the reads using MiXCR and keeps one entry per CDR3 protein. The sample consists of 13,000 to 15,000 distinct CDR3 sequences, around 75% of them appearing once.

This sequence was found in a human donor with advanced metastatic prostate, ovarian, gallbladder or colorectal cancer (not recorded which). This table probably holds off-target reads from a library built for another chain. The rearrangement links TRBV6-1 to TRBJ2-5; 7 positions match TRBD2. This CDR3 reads CASTPGGTQYF. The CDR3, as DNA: TGTGCCAGCACGCCGGGAGGGACCCAGTACTTC.